This T cell receptor (beta chain) was sequenced for a study of T cells in Graves' hyperthyroidism and ophthalmopathy. Study-wide findings and caveats: Ophthalmopathy was separated from stable hyperthyroidism by a 13 V-J model.

A note on this clonotype: Antigen specificity is unknown.

RNA transcripts served as the template for amplifying TCR beta CDR3 regions. With the HTBI primer set, the TCR CDR3 went through a first round of RT-PCR. Via MiXCR, TCRdb re-called the multiplex PCR reads, giving one row per CDR3 protein. Of around 600,000 distinct CDR3 sequences in the sample, just under 45% were seen once. This TCR came from an adult man with Graves' disease, either hyperthyroidism or ophthalmopathy (not recorded which). Sequences were obtained from peripheral blood or thyroid tissue (not recorded which).

In nucleotides, the CDR3 is TGTGCCAGCCCGGACGGATTGGGCTACACCTTC. The encoded protein is CASPDGLGYTF. J is TRBJ1-2 and V is TRBV25-1; the D is unclear. Trimming removed 8 bases at V and 8 bases at J, with 12 bases between. The CDR3 consists of 11 residues. In germline, CDR1 is MGHDK, CDR2 SYGVNS.